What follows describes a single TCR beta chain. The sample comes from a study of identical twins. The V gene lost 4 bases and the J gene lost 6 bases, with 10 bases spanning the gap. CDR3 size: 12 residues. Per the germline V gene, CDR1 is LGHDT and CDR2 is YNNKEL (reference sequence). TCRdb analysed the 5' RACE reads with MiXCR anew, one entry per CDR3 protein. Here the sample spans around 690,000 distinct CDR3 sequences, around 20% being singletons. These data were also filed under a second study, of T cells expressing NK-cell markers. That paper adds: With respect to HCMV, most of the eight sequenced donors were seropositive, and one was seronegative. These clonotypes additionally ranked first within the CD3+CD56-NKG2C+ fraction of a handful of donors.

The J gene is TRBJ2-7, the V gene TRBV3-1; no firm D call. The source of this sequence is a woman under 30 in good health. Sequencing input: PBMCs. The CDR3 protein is CASSLFPGEQYF. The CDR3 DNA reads TGTGCCAGCAGCCTCTTCCCGGGCGAGCAGTACTTC.